Listed below are T cell receptor beta chains from one sample, sequenced in a study of blood T cell repertoires in COVID-19. Libraries were prepared by immunoSEQ multiplex PCR; TCRdb keeps only in-frame clonotypes and omits some of them. This sample carries 150,000 to 200,000 clones, 60% to 85% of them seen once, and the ten largest clones take 8% to 9.5%. Material for sequencing was peripheral blood. The receptors come from a man aged 55 to 70 with acute or convalescent COVID-19. The CDR3 runs from the conserved cysteine through the conserved F or W. Each record gives: V gene, D gene, J gene, clone size, CDR3 protein, CDR3 DNA. The D gene is left open where the match is weak. The size field is filled for only some rows; it gives once, few, many or a size class.

TRBV4-1	TRBD1	TRBJ2-7	-	CASSPRDRAYEQYF	TGCGCCAGCAGCCCCCGGGACAGGGCTTACGAGCAGTACTTC
TRBV7-2	TRBD1	TRBJ1-4	-	CASSLAVRTGGFEKLFF	TGTGCCAGCAGCTTAGCGGTTCGGACAGGGGGCTTTGAAAAACTGTTTTTT
TRBV10-1	-	TRBJ2-1	-	CASTGGTPPYNEQFF	TGCGCCAGCACCGGCGGGACTCCCCCTTACAATGAGCAGTTCTTC
TRBV6-6	-	TRBJ1-1	-	CASSYESGAEAFF	TGTGCCAGCAGTTACGAGTCCGGGGCTGAAGCTTTCTTT
TRBV11-3	TRBD1	TRBJ2-1	-	CASSPQTGQNNEQFF	TGTGCCAGCAGCCCGCAAACGGGACAGAACAATGAGCAGTTCTTC
TRBV9	TRBD2	TRBJ2-2	-	CASSVSGGNTGELFF	TGTGCCAGCAGCGTTAGCGGGGGTAACACCGGGGAGCTGTTTTTT
TRBV27	TRBD1	TRBJ1-1	-	CASSHTGGGDTEAFF	TGTGCCAGCAGTCATACAGGGGGTGGGGACACTGAAGCTTTCTTT
TRBV19	-	TRBJ2-3	-	CASTRTAFTDTQYF	TGTGCCAGCACCCGGACAGCCTTTACAGATACGCAGTATTTT
TRBV2	-	TRBJ1-4	-	CASRIEGGEKLFF	TGTGCCAGCAGGATCGAGGGAGGGGAAAAACTGTTTTTT
TRBV5-1	-	TRBJ2-7	-	CASSLAPTYEQYF	TGCGCCAGCAGCTTGGCCCCTACCTACGAGCAGTACTTC
TRBV5-6	-	TRBJ2-2	-	CASSAAGVAGELFF	TGTGCCAGCAGCGCGGCAGGGGTGGCCGGGGAGCTGTTTTTT
TRBV10-3	TRBD1	TRBJ1-1	-	CAISEPGQGVPEAFF	TGTGCCATCAGTGAGCCGGGACAGGGGGTGCCCGAAGCTTTCTTT
TRBV4-1	-	TRBJ2-5	-	CASSQVAGKETQYF	TGCGCCAGCAGCCAAGTGGCAGGGAAAGAGACCCAGTACTTC
TRBV6-2/TRBV6-3	TRBD2	TRBJ2-4	few	CASSSGLANIQYF	TGTGCCAGCAGTTCGGGACTAGCGAACATTCAGTACTTC
TRBV10-1	-	TRBJ2-1	-	CASSSRDTPTRSYNEQFF	TGCGCCAGCAGTTCCCGGGACACTCCTACCCGCTCCTACAATGAGCAGTTCTTC
TRBV6-1	TRBD1	TRBJ2-7	-	CASSERDRGDYEQYF	TGTGCCAGCAGTGAACGAGACAGGGGGGACTACGAGCAGTACTTC
TRBV5-1	TRBD1	TRBJ2-7	-	CASSDRVDEQYF	TGCGCCAGCAGCGACAGGGTGGACGAGCAGTACTTC
TRBV7-9	-	TRBJ2-7	-	CASGSNEQYF	TGTGCCAGCGGGAGCAACGAGCAGTACTTC
TRBV2	-	TRBJ2-5	-	CASSGGSWETQYF	TGTGCCAGCAGTGGTGGTAGCTGGGAGACCCAGTACTTC
TRBV12-3/TRBV12-4	TRBD1	TRBJ2-2	-	CASGQGTGELFF	TGTGCCAGCGGACAGGGCACCGGGGAGCTGTTTTTT
TRBV18	-	TRBJ2-3	-	CASSPSSSDTQYF	TGTGCCAGCTCACCATCGTCGTCGGATACGCAGTATTTT
TRBV7-2	-	TRBJ1-2	-	CASSLAPGMKRNYGYTF	TGTGCCAGCAGCCTGGCCCCGGGGATGAAGAGAAACTATGGCTACACCTTC
TRBV27	-	TRBJ1-1	-	CASSPSQSGVTEAFF	TGTGCCAGCAGTCCGTCCCAATCAGGGGTCACTGAAGCTTTCTTT
TRBV6-6	-	TRBJ1-2	-	CASSPRTVTLPNYGYTF	TGTGCCAGCAGTCCGAGGACAGTTACGTTACCCAACTATGGCTACACCTTC
TRBV5-1	TRBD1	TRBJ1-2	once	CASSSFGDRGHGYTF	TGCGCCAGCAGCTCCTTCGGGGACAGGGGGCACGGCTACACCTTC
TRBV7-3	TRBD1	TRBJ1-2	once	CASSFGTTGTAAGYTF	TGTGCCAGCAGCTTTGGGACGACAGGGACTGCGGCTGGCTACACCTTC
TRBV3-1/TRBV3-2	-	TRBJ1-6	-	CASSLRGSYNSPLHF	TGTGCCAGCAGTCTTAGGGGGAGTTATAATTCACCCCTCCACTTT
TRBV5-1	TRBD1	TRBJ1-4	-	CASSPGQVEKLFF	TGCGCCAGCAGCCCGGGACAGGTGGAAAAACTGTTTTTT